This T cell receptor (beta chain) was captured by sequencing in a study of blood T cell repertoires in COVID-19. Across the study: Some COVID-19 samples were acute and others convalescent; all came from the United States, Italy and Spain. The analysed material was cDNA or gDNA that came from T cells, B-cell-depleted T cells, or PBMCs.

The table lists this clone with a few counts. Original handling: Reference gene primer amplification gave nucleated cell count estimates. Using immunoSEQ multiplex PCR, the repertoire was profiled, and TCRdb retains in-frame clones only, with some absent. The D gene and trimming were derived from the DNA, and the V and J assignments and clone size from that table. Among approximately 100,000 clones listed, roughly 85% were seen once. Germline-derived CDR1 and CDR2 are MGHDK and SYGVNS. CDR3 length: 14 residues. V was pared by 3 bases and J by 2 bases, with 11 bases between. V gene TRBV25-1 combines with J gene TRBJ2-7; TRBD1 is a possible D gene (6 bases). Sequenced material: peripheral blood. This TCR was recovered from a man older than 75 with acute or convalescent COVID-19. CDR3 loop: CASSEWDNTYEQYF. In DNA form, the CDR3 reads TGTGCCAGCAGTGAGTGGGACAATACCTACGAGCAGTACTTC.